Below, 4 T cell receptor beta chains from the same sample are listed, as sequenced in a study of beta chain features in type 1 diabetes. The investigators reverse transcribed all of the isolated RNA, so they sequenced expressed TCRB transcripts. The protocol was immunoSEQ multiplex PCR, while the TCRdb copy is restricted to in-frame clones and leaves out a portion. The table includes a few hundred thousand clones, 25% to 35% detected once. The sequenced sample consisted of central memory CD4+ T cells from blood. All receptors come from a man younger than 40 in good health.

CDR3 protein: CASSALEVRANNEQFF. In DNA, the CDR3 is TGTGCCAGCAGTGCCTTGGAAGTTAGGGCTAACAATGAGCAGTTCTTC. The chain combines TRBV25-1 with TRBJ2-1; D is unresolved. This CDR3 region has 16 residues. V was cut by 4 bases and J by 5 bases, with 18 bases left in between. Per the germline V gene, CDR1 is MGHDK and CDR2 is SYGVNS.

The chain has TRBV11-2 and TRBJ2-1; maybe TRBD1 (5 bases). Germline V CDR1 and CDR2: SGHAT, FQNNGV. This CDR3 region has 17 residues. Trimming left V 5 bases short and J 12 bases short, with 29 bases between. In nucleotides, the CDR3 is TGTGCCAGCAGCGCCACAGGACGGACCCGAGCCGAGAGTGGGCAGTTCTTC. The encoded protein is CASSATGRTRAESGQFF.

This clone was recorded a few times. The chain combines TRBV29-1 with TRBJ2-4; unclear D gene. In germline, CDR1 is SQVTM, CDR2 ANQGSEA. Trimming stripped 1 base from V and 7 bases from J, with 14 bases between. This CDR3 has 14 residues. The CDR3 DNA sequence: TGCAGCGTTGAAGCGGAAGGGCATCGGAACATTCAGTACTTC. Its translation: CSVEAEGHRNIQYF.

The chain's CDR3 is CASSPDLGFGEQYF. The CDR3 DNA sequence: TGCGCCAGCAGCCCCGACTTGGGATTCGGCGAGCAGTACTTC. V gene TRBV5-1 combines with J gene TRBJ2-7; D gene uncertain. The CDR3 is 14 residues long. V shed 4 bases and J shed 6 bases, with 17 bases lying between them. From germline, CDR1 is SGHRS and CDR2 YFSETQ.